The rows below give T cell receptor beta chains drawn from one sample of a study of immune characteristics of hereditary and idiopathic chronic pancreatitis. Libraries were prepared by immunoSEQ multiplex PCR; TCRdb keeps only in-frame clonotypes and omits some of them. The table has fewer than 10,000 clones, roughly three quarters seen once. Material: pancreas tissue with idiopathic chronic pancreatitis. The origin of the receptors is a human donor with chronic pancreatitis. The conserved cysteine and the conserved F or W are not part of the CDR3 here.

J gene,V gene,CDR3 protein
TRBJ1-1,TRBV27,ASSVTGWGGEAF
TRBJ2-3,TRBV7-2,ASSLFASVATDTQY
TRBJ1-1,TRBV7-9,ASSLTRGPSEAF
TRBJ2-7,TRBV3-1/TRBV3-2,ASSQVLGTAFSEQY
TRBJ2-3,TRBV12-5,ASGLADPRDTQY
TRBJ2-1,TRBV27,ASSLAVDNEQF
TRBJ1-4,TRBV28,ASRGRESGGGTTNEKLF
TRBJ2-2,TRBV25-1,ASSEGDRDTGELF
TRBJ2-1,TRBV7-2,ASSLSGENEQF
TRBJ1-1,TRBV7-9,ASSPGLGRFGAEAF
TRBJ2-3,TRBV2,ASILSGSTDTQY
TRBJ1-6,TRBV19,ASSTDDRAWNSPLH
TRBJ2-5,TRBV5-1,ASTGGEDGETQY